This is a list of T cell receptor beta chains from one sample in a study of OX40 agonist ivuxolimab in advanced cancers. Here immunoSEQ multiplex PCR was the method, and the copy in TCRdb shows in-frame clones only, minus some. Of around 72,000 clones in the sample, about 84% were seen once. The specimen was CD4+ or CD8+ T cells sorted from blood, collected in a trial of the OX40 agonist ivuxolimab. The receptor set was obtained from an adult with an advanced solid tumor such as melanoma, head and neck, liver or kidney cancer. CDR3s include the opening cysteine and the closing phenylalanine or tryptophan. The order of the fields is V gene, J gene, CDR3 protein.

V gene: TRBV2; J gene: TRBJ1-6; CDR3 protein: CATEQGWNSPLHF
V gene: TRBV9; J gene: TRBJ2-5; CDR3 protein: CASSVGLAGGPETQYF
V gene: TRBV5-1; J gene: TRBJ1-1; CDR3 protein: CASSLGSASTEAFF
V gene: TRBV7-9; J gene: TRBJ2-1; CDR3 protein: CASSPPVAPYNEQFF
V gene: TRBV2; J gene: TRBJ1-2; CDR3 protein: CASSPTYEGGYGYTF
V gene: TRBV6-1; J gene: TRBJ2-3; CDR3 protein: CASSEARRGQDTQYF
V gene: TRBV7-3; J gene: TRBJ2-5; CDR3 protein: CASSGGPQETQYF
V gene: TRBV10-1; J gene: TRBJ2-1; CDR3 protein: CASSETVSEQFF
V gene: TRBV2; J gene: TRBJ1-2; CDR3 protein: CATREFTANYGYTF
V gene: TRBV19; J gene: TRBJ2-2; CDR3 protein: CASSISGGYTGELFF
V gene: TRBV6-1; J gene: TRBJ1-6; CDR3 protein: CASSVQGGNSPLHF
V gene: TRBV2; J gene: TRBJ2-3; CDR3 protein: CASSEGLLAGGWADTQYF
V gene: TRBV28; J gene: TRBJ1-3; CDR3 protein: CASSFLAAGSGNTIYF
V gene: TRBV6-6; J gene: TRBJ2-2; CDR3 protein: CASSWVAGYTGELFF
V gene: TRBV28; J gene: TRBJ2-3; CDR3 protein: CASSSQGLGTDTQYF
V gene: TRBV27; J gene: TRBJ1-1; CDR3 protein: CASSGWGSGTEAFF
V gene: TRBV28; J gene: TRBJ1-4; CDR3 protein: CASSFLRELFF
V gene: TRBV10-1; J gene: TRBJ2-2; CDR3 protein: CASSECEGKSGTGELFF
V gene: TRBV7-9; J gene: TRBJ2-5; CDR3 protein: CASSPRGSMETQYF
V gene: TRBV7-9; J gene: TRBJ2-1; CDR3 protein: CASSRDRVVYNEQFF
V gene: TRBV28; J gene: TRBJ1-5; CDR3 protein: CASNLRDSGQPQHF
V gene: TRBV7-2; J gene: TRBJ2-6; CDR3 protein: CASSRQKAGTFSGANVLTF
V gene: TRBV4-2; J gene: TRBJ1-2; CDR3 protein: CASSHAAVDEDYGYTF
V gene: TRBV30; J gene: TRBJ2-5; CDR3 protein: CAWSSSRTSGRVLETQYF
V gene: TRBV6-5; J gene: TRBJ1-1; CDR3 protein: CASSYSSRTGNTEAFF
V gene: TRBV2; J gene: TRBJ2-1; CDR3 protein: CASKSGGAFGYNEQFF
V gene: TRBV18; J gene: TRBJ2-1; CDR3 protein: CASFPGTGGSYNEQFF
V gene: TRBV11-3; J gene: TRBJ2-1; CDR3 protein: CASSERLAGAHNEQFF
V gene: TRBV10-1; J gene: TRBJ2-1; CDR3 protein: CASSESIYNEQFF
V gene: TRBV30; J gene: TRBJ1-1; CDR3 protein: CAWTRDRVTEAFF
V gene: TRBV6-6; J gene: TRBJ1-2; CDR3 protein: CASSSPGYYGYTF
V gene: TRBV10-3; J gene: TRBJ2-7; CDR3 protein: CAISEVSSVSYEQYF
V gene: TRBV27; J gene: TRBJ2-2; CDR3 protein: CASSLRWGAGELFF
V gene: TRBV6-6; J gene: TRBJ1-1; CDR3 protein: CANTRTGVEAFF
V gene: TRBV4-2; J gene: TRBJ1-2; CDR3 protein: CASSQDYAGSYGYTF
V gene: TRBV15; J gene: TRBJ1-1; CDR3 protein: CATSRGRNTEAFF
V gene: TRBV2; J gene: TRBJ2-5; CDR3 protein: CASKGGGGREETQYF